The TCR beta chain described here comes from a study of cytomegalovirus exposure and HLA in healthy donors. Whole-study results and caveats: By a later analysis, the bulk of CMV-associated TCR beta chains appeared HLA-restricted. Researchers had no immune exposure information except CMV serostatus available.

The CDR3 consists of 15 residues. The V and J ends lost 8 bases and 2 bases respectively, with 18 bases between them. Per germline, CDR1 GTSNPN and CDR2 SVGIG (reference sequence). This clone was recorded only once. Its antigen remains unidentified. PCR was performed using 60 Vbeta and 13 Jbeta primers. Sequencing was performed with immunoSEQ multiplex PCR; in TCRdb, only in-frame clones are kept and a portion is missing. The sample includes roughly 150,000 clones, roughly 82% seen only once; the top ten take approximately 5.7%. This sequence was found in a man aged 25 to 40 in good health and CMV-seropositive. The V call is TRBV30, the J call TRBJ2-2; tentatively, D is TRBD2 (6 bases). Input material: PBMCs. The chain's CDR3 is CAGGTRTANTGELFF. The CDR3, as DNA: TGTGCCGGGGGGACTCGGACTGCTAACACCGGGGAGCTGTTTTTT.